What follows describes a single T cell receptor (beta chain). Here immunoSEQ multiplex PCR was the method, and the copy in TCRdb shows in-frame clones only, minus some. The table lists under 140,000 clones, approximately 89% of them singletons, with approximately 0.29% in the top ten. This specimen comes from a study of OX40 agonist ivuxolimab in advanced cancers. The wider study: At doses from 0.01 to 10 mg/kg, patients were given intravenous ivuxolimab every 2 weeks. Earlier treatment with anti-PD-1, anti-PD-L1 or anti-CTLA-4 was permitted, and roughly 40% had received some.

The V end lost 2 bases, the J end lost 2 bases, and 9 bases lay between the germline ends. Per germline, CDR1 SGHNT and CDR2 YYREEE (reference sequence). The CDR3 has 14 amino acids. The sequences come from CD4+ or CD8+ T cells sorted from blood, collected in a trial of the OX40 agonist ivuxolimab. The receptor's source is an adult with an advanced solid tumor such as melanoma, head and neck, liver or kidney cancer. The chain recombines TRBV5-4 with TRBJ2-3; a weak D match, TRBD1 (6 bases). This CDR3 is CASSFPGATDTQYF. CDR3 bases: TGTGCCAGCAGCTTCCCAGGGGCCACAGATACGCAGTATTTT.